This T cell receptor (beta chain) was captured in a study of blood T cell repertoires in COVID-19. The table lists this clone with a count of one. Profiled with immunoSEQ multiplex PCR; TCRdb holds only in-frame clones, not every one. The repertoire holds roughly 230,000 clones, 80% to 85% seen once, with about 3.5% in the top ten. This sequence was found in a man between 50 and 59 years old who had recovered from COVID-19. The material sequenced was PBMCs or T cells enriched from blood (not recorded which).

The CDR3 DNA follows: TGTGCCAGCGGGGCGGCAGATAACTACGAGCAGTACTTC. Translation gives CASGAADNYEQYF. The chain joins TRBV27 to TRBJ2-7; TRBD1 is a possible D gene (5 bases). Trimming pared 8 bases from V and 3 bases from J, leaving 14 bases between. The CDR3 has 13 residues. CDR1 and CDR2 from the germline V gene are MNHEY and SMNVEV (reference sequence).